This record covers a single T cell receptor (beta chain). The sample originates from a study of identical twins. From the 5' RACE reads, TCRdb called clonotypes with MiXCR, one entry per CDR3 protein. The sample yields some 790,000 distinct CDR3 sequences, approximately 18% seen once. V shed 0 bases, J shed 1 base, and the junction held 5 bases outside the gene matches. This CDR3 has 16 amino acids. Germline V gives CDR1 DFQATT, CDR2 SNEGSKA (reference sequence). These same records also appear under a second study, on T cells expressing NK-cell markers.

This receptor was taken from a woman younger than 35 in good health. The chain joins TRBV20-1 to TRBJ2-3; 9 positions match TRBD2. Sequenced: PBMCs. The CDR3 region is CSARDAGGYRTDTQYF. In nucleotides, the CDR3 is TGCAGTGCTAGAGATGCGGGGGGGTATCGCACAGATACGCAGTATTTT.